One and the same sample provided the 14 T cell receptor beta chains below, sequenced in a study of OX40 agonist ivuxolimab in advanced cancers. The method behind the library was the immunoSEQ multiplex PCR assay. TCRdb took over this immuneACCESS table, retaining in-frame rearrangements with V and J assigned. Such tables are incomplete; in checked studies, under half of the missing clones stem from an unresolved V gene, and the remainder is unexplained. The sample table contains about 53,000 clones; only one count was recorded for more than 80% of them. 9.5% to 13% of the sample goes to the ten largest clones. This sample comprised CD4+ or CD8+ T cells sorted from blood, obtained in a trial of the OX40 agonist ivuxolimab. Receptors originate from an adult with an advanced solid tumor such as melanoma, head and neck, liver or kidney cancer.

The genes are TRBV7-9 and TRBJ1-2; no clear D gene. This CDR3 spans 15 amino acids. CDR1 and CDR2 from the germline V gene are SEHNR and FQNEAQ (reference sequence). Trimming left V 1 base short and J 0 bases short, with 9 bases between. This CDR3 is CASSLVGPTNYGYTF. The CDR3 nucleotides are TGTGCCAGCAGCTTAGTAGGGCCAACTAACTATGGCTACACCTTC.

The CDR3 nucleotides are TGCGCCAGCAGCTTGAAAGATACGCAGTATTTT. Translation: CASSLKDTQYF. The chain has TRBV5-1 and TRBJ2-3; no definite D call. Germline V lookup: CDR1 SGHRS, CDR2 YFSETQ. This CDR3 comprises 11 residues. V lost 1 base, J lost 5 bases, and 2 bases lay in between. Filled out from reference TRBV5-1 and TRBJ2-3, the complete variable domain reads KAGVTQTPRYLIKTRGQQVTLSCSPISGHRSVSWYQQTPGQGLQFLFEYFSETQRNKGNFPGRFSGRQFSNSRSEMNVSTLELGDSALYLCASSLKDTQYFGPGTRLTVL.

V gene TRBV11-2 combines with J gene TRBJ2-1; 7 bases line up with TRBD2. Germline V gene lookup returns CDR1 SGHAT and CDR2 FQNNGV. CDR3 length: 13 amino acids. V was clipped by 5 bases and J by 7 bases; unmatched bases: 5. DNA of the CDR3: TGTGCCAGCAGCCTGGGACTAATGAATGAGCAGTTCTTC. Translated: CASSLGLMNEQFF.

V is TRBV11-2 and J is TRBJ2-7; 8 bases align to TRBD1. The length of the CDR3 is 14 residues. V shed 4 bases and J 5 bases; nucleotides not matched to a gene: 7. Germline V CDR1 and CDR2: SGHAT, FQNNGV. The CDR3 coding sequence is TGTGCCAGCAGCTATCCAGGGGGCTTCGACGAGCAGTACTTC. It encodes CASSYPGGFDEQYF.

The chain recombines TRBV15 with TRBJ2-1, with 11 bases identical to TRBD2. The V and J ends lost 5 bases and 4 bases, in that order; junction bases with no gene match: 16. The CDR3 covers 19 residues. The germline V gene encodes CDR1 LNHNV and CDR2 YYDKDF (reference sequence). The CDR3 DNA follows: TGTGCCACCAGCCTAGCGGGAGGATATGAGAAGATCCCATACAATGAGCAGTTCTTC. This codes for CATSLAGGYEKIPYNEQFF.

The chain is built from TRBV10-3 and TRBJ2-1, with 7 bases lining up with TRBD1. J lost 6 bases, V lost 2 bases, and 7 bases had no gene match. The germline CDR1 and CDR2 sequences are ENHRY and SYGVKD. This CDR3 region has 15 residues. CDR3 DNA: TGTGCCATCAGTGAGAGAGGGGGCAGTCCCAATGAGCAGTTCTTC. It specifies CAISERGGSPNEQFF.

CDR3 nucleotides: TGTGCCAGCAGCTTGGAGGAGCGTATTGGGTACGAGCAGTACTTC. Encoded protein: CASSLEERIGYEQYF. This sequence joins TRBV5-4 and TRBJ2-7; D is ambiguous. The CDR3 runs to 15 residues. Deletions cut 0 bases from V and 4 bases from J, with 14 bases between. Germline CDR1 SGHNT, CDR2 YYREEE (reference sequence).

The V gene is TRBV9, the J gene TRBJ1-3; no clear D. In germline, CDR1 is SGDLS, CDR2 YYNGEE. The CDR3 consists of 13 residues. Trimming removed 4 bases at V and 9 bases at J, with 14 bases between. Here the CDR3 DNA reads TGTGCCAGCAGCTCTAACCCCGGGAGCACCATATATTTT. It yields the protein CASSSNPGSTIYF.

DNA of the CDR3: TGTGCCAGCAGCGTAGAAGGGAACCCAGCTAACTATGGCTACACCTTC. Translation: CASSVEGNPANYGYTF. The rearrangement links TRBV9 to TRBJ1-2; D is unresolved. The CDR3 loop spans 16 amino acids. The germline V and J ends were trimmed by 0 bases and 0 bases, with 12 bases remaining between them. Germline CDR1 and CDR2: SGDLS and YYNGEE.

V usage is TRBV5-5 and J usage is TRBJ2-5; 7 bases agree with TRBD1. The CDR3 loop spans 15 amino acids. V shed 0 bases, J shed 4 bases, and the junction held 6 bases outside the gene matches. Germline CDR1 and CDR2: SGHKS and YYEKEE (reference sequence). CDR3 sequence: CASSLARGLGETQYF. DNA for the CDR3: TGTGCCAGCAGCTTGGCAAGGGGGCTAGGAGAGACCCAGTACTTC.

V and J are TRBV5-1 and TRBJ2-5, with D possibly being TRBD1 (6 bases). This CDR3 has 16 amino acids. Germline assignment: CDR1 SGHRS and CDR2 YFSETQ. The V end lost 0 bases, the J end lost 5 bases, and 17 bases lay between the germline ends. The CDR3 DNA follows: TGCGCCAGCAGCTTGGGATCGACAGGCTCACAGGAGACCCAGTACTTC. Translation: CASSLGSTGSQETQYF.

The genes are TRBV6-5 and TRBJ2-7, with D perhaps TRBD1 or TRBD2 (5 bases each). Trimming removed 2 bases at V and 2 bases at J, with 7 bases between. The CDR3 has 13 amino acids. Germline V CDR1 and CDR2: MNHEY, SVGAGI. CDR3 residues: CASSYGGPYEQYF. The CDR3, as DNA: TGTGCCAGCAGTTACGGGGGTCCCTACGAGCAGTACTTC.

This clone has a single count. This rearrangement joins TRBV4-3 to TRBJ1-4; D unclear. Germline V lookup: CDR1 LGHNA, CDR2 YSLEER. The CDR3 runs 17 residues. Between the trimmed V and J ends, which lost 0 bases and 4 bases, there was a span of 15 bases. The chain's CDR3 is CASSQEYRREINEKLFF. CDR3 coding DNA: TGCGCCAGCAGCCAAGAATATCGCCGGGAGATTAATGAAAAACTGTTTTTT.

V and J are TRBV5-8 and TRBJ1-2; tentatively, D is TRBD1 (6 bases). This CDR3 region has 18 residues. Germline lookup yields CDR1 SGHTS and CDR2 YDEGEE. Trimming removed 6 bases from V and 7 bases from J, with 31 bases in between. CDR3 sequence reads: CASTFNKWTDSLGGGYTF. The CDR3 DNA sequence: TGTGCCAGCACCTTTAATAAATGGACAGATTCCCTGGGCGGTGGCTACACCTTC.